Shown below are 13 T cell receptor beta chains from a single sample sequenced in a study of T-cell memory formation after mild COVID-19. TCRdb called the 5' RACE reads again in MiXCR, with one record for every CDR3 protein. The sample has 220,000 or so distinct CDR3 sequences, around 9.1% seen once. The specimen was PBMCs or a T cell subset sorted from them (not recorded which). These receptors all stem from a man aged 18 to 30 who had mild COVID-19 (a few samples of this study predate the infection). Cell type and time point are not known.

There are a few counts of this clonotype. This sequence joins TRBV11-2 and TRBJ2-7; 8 bases are shared with TRBD2. This CDR3 is 14 amino acids long. V lost 7 bases, J lost 1 base, and 6 bases stayed unmatched. The V gene's germline CDR1 is SGHAT and CDR2 FQNNGV. The CDR3, as DNA: TGTGCCAGCAACACGACGGGGGGGTCCTACGAGCAGTACGTC. Protein sequence: CASNTTGGSYEQYV.

CDR3 residues: CASSLVLARGVGNTDTQYF. DNA of the CDR3: TGTGCCAGCAGTTTGGTCCTAGCCCGTGGGGTAGGGAACACAGATACGCAGTATTTT. The V and J genes are TRBV28 and TRBJ2-3, with D maybe TRBD2 (5 bases). V dropped 3 bases and J dropped 2 bases, with 24 bases sitting between them. The germline CDR1 and CDR2 sequences are MDHEN and SYDVKM. The CDR3 is made up of 19 amino acids.

The chain couples TRBV20-1 to TRBJ2-1, with 8 bases matching TRBD2. CDR3 length: 15 residues. Germline V gives CDR1 DFQATT, CDR2 SNEGSKA (reference sequence). The ends lost 6 bases at V and 9 bases at J; junction bases unmatched: 16. CDR3 DNA sequence: TGCAGTGCCGCCTCTAGAACGGGGGGGCATAGTGAGCAGTTCTTC. Residues: CSAASRTGGHSEQFF.

V and J are TRBV5-1 and TRBJ2-5; D call uncertain. Trimming cost V 5 bases and J 0 bases, with 11 bases left between them. The germline V gene encodes CDR1 SGHRS and CDR2 YFSETQ. CDR3 length equals 14 residues. The CDR3 bases are TGCGCCAGCAGAACTGGACGGGACCAAGAGACCCAGTACTTC. Its protein product is CASRTGRDQETQYF.

This clonotype was picked up a small number of times. This CDR3 reads CATSWGTTSSTGELFF. The CDR3, as DNA: TGTGCCACCAGTTGGGGTACGACTAGTTCCACCGGGGAGCTGTTTTTT. The rearrangement joins TRBV24-1 to TRBJ2-2; a weak D match, TRBD2 (6 bases). CDR1 is KGHDR and CDR2 is SFDVKD in the germline V gene. V was pared by 6 bases and J by 4 bases, with 17 bases between. The CDR3 is 16 residues long.

J is TRBJ2-3 and V is TRBV4-1; D unresolved. Trimming pared 0 bases from V and 0 bases from J, leaving 7 bases between. The CDR3 totals 15 residues. Germline V CDR1 and CDR2: MGHRA, YSYEKL. CDR3 in amino acids: CASSQEGYSTDTQYF. The CDR3 DNA sequence: TGCGCCAGCAGCCAAGAAGGGTACAGCACAGATACGCAGTATTTT.

This chain connects TRBV7-8 to TRBJ1-5, with D tentatively TRBD1 (6 bases). This CDR3 has 12 amino acids. CDR1 is SGHVS, CDR2 FQNEAQ, per germline. V was trimmed by 5 bases and J by 7 bases, leaving 9 bases between them. CDR3 bases: TGTGCCAGCAGCCACAGGGACCAGCCCCAGCATTTT. Protein: CASSHRDQPQHF. The whole variable domain, remainder taken from reference TRBV7-8 and TRBJ1-5, is GAGVSQSPRYKVAKRGQDVALRCDPISGHVSLFWYQQALGQGPEFLTYFQNEAQLDKSGLPSDRFFAERPEGSVSTLKIQRTQQEDSAVYLCASSHRDQPQHFGDGTRLSIL.

There are many counts of this clonotype. The chain links TRBV5-1 to TRBJ2-5; TRBD1 agrees at 8 bases. The CDR3 contains 14 residues. V was pared by 2 bases and J by 1 base, with 1 base of the junction left unmatched. CDR1 is SGHRS and CDR2 is YFSETQ in the germline V gene. The CDR3 spells CASSFGQGQETQYF. CDR3 nucleotides: TGCGCCAGCAGCTTTGGACAGGGCCAAGAGACCCAGTACTTC.

The CDR3 DNA reads TGTGCCAGTAGTAGAGGGGCAGGGGAAGCTTTCTTT. Protein product: CASSRGAGEAFF. The rearrangement uses TRBV19 and TRBJ1-1; tentative D call: TRBD1 (5 bases). Germline lookup yields CDR1 LNHDA and CDR2 SQIVND (reference sequence). CDR3 length: 12 residues. V lost 4 bases and J lost 8, with 11 bases in between.

The rearrangement links TRBV6-2 or TRBV6-3 to TRBJ2-7; tentative D call: TRBD2 (6 bases). Trimming removed 5 bases at V and 4 bases at J, with 15 bases between. The CDR3 has 14 residues. Per germline, CDR1 MNHEY and CDR2 SVGEGT. The CDR3 loop reads CASSPGGADYEQYF. The CDR3 coding sequence is TGTGCCAGCAGTCCCGGGGGAGCTGATTACGAGCAGTACTTC.

The genes are TRBV28 and TRBJ1-2; D possibly corresponds to TRBD1 (6 bases). The germline CDR1 and CDR2 sequences are MDHEN and SYDVKM. The V gene lost 7 bases and the J gene lost 7 bases, with 19 bases spanning the gap. CDR3 length: 14 residues. CDR3 coding DNA: TGTGCCAGCACCTCAAGAGCGGGGGCAGGTGGCTACACCTTC. It encodes CASTSRAGAGGYTF.

The chain couples TRBV25-1 to TRBJ1-2; D might be TRBD1 (6 bases). V lost 4 bases, J lost 9 bases, and 15 bases lay in between. Looked up from germline, CDR1 is MGHDK and CDR2 is SYGVNS. The CDR3 consists of 13 residues. CDR3 sequence: CASSAGTPLSYTF. The CDR3 nucleotides read TGTGCCAGCAGTGCCGGGACACCTCTGAGCTACACCTTC.

There are a few counts of this clonotype. This sequence joins TRBV10-3 and TRBJ2-5, with 7 bases aligning to TRBD1. The CDR3 loop spans 16 amino acids. The trim removed 4 bases at V and 5 bases at J, leaving 13 bases unmatched. Germline assignment: CDR1 ENHRY and CDR2 SYGVKD. CDR3 protein: CAISVARGRGKETQYF. CDR3 in DNA: TGTGCCATCAGTGTTGCACGGGGCAGGGGGAAGGAGACCCAGTACTTC.